This paragraph covers one T cell receptor (beta chain) sequence. The antigen it binds to is not known. CDR1 and CDR2 are read off the germline V gene as MDHEN and SYDVKM. The CDR3 holds 11 amino acids from the cysteine to the phenylalanine. A DNA sequence was not provided. Library preparation was by the immunoSEQ multiplex PCR assay. TCRbeta CDR3 sequencing was performed by Adaptive Biotechnologies. From the authors' description of their analysis: Repertoire similarity used the Chao-modified Jaccard index and median clonotype overlap from 200 random subsamples at equal sample size. Similarity analyses used either productive nucleotide sequences or in silico-translated amino acid sequences. To compare repertoires, the researchers applied hierarchical clustering with single linkage as well as t-SNE, based on Chao-modified Jaccard distances. Repertoire diversity was quantified with the Renyi index, after sample size normalisation, across a range of alpha values. The table comes from immuneACCESS by way of TCRdb, which keeps in-frame sequences with V and J called. Part of the clones is missing from these tables; in studies checked, under half for an unresolved V gene and the rest for unknown reasons. The V and J calls and the clone size are those of that table, but D and trimming were determined from the DNA. This sample's clone table shows more than 9,500 clones. Around 0.91% of the sample is in the top ten clones.

This specimen belongs to a study of synovial regulatory T cells in juvenile arthritis (dated by TCRdb to 2014 to 2015). About the study as a whole: Among sequenced patients, a few were therapy-naive, one received methotrexate plus infliximab, 6 or 7 received methotrexate, and one had no treatment information. The study compared TCRbeta CDR3 repertoires of blood iaTreg cells, other blood Treg cells and synovial fluid Treg cells from matched patient samples. Effector T cell subsets were also sequenced in this cohort for comparisons, but the Treg dataset alone covers only blood and synovial fluid Treg cells. The TCR repertoire comparisons covered Treg and Teff subsets from fewer than 12 JIA patients with active disease.

The donors for the TCR repertoire analysis were approximately eleven juvenile idiopathic arthritis patients with active disease who had not reached inactive disease, of whom 3 were polyarticular and 8 were oligoarticular. The TCR-sequenced patients had a median age of 11.6 years (range 2.4-22.9) and median disease duration of about 7 years (range 0.2-19.1). The samples used for TCR repertoire analysis were collected at two centres in Italy. Peripheral blood mononuclear cells were isolated using a Histopaque-1077 density gradient and were cryopreserved in 90% FCS with about 10% DMSO. What the authors observed across the whole study: Synovial Treg cells shared more CDR3 sequences with iaTreg cells than with other blood Treg cells; Chao-Jaccard similarity confirmed closer relation. iaTreg TCR repertoires were largely private across patients and partially overlapped with synovial Teff and blood CPL repertoires. TCR diversity was lower in blood iaTreg cells than in other blood Treg cells, which is consistent with antigen-driven expansion.

This receptor was taken from a donor aged 2-35 years with juvenile idiopathic arthritis. Sequences were obtained from Treg cells from blood. The meaning of the sample's cell subset or site label: remaining (HLA-DR-negative) circulating blood Treg cells. The sequence joins TRBV28 to TRBJ1-5. The CDR3: CASGRKQPQHF.